This is a list of T cell receptor beta chains from one sample in a study of shared clonotypes between healthy human individuals. Only in-frame clones appear in the TCRdb table, and some are missing; sequencing was by immunoSEQ multiplex PCR. The table has over 2 million clones, roughly 95% seen once; the top ten hold 0.13%. Sequenced sample: naive CD4+ T cells sorted from blood. These receptors came from a man aged 18 to 30 in good health. Each CDR3 is given with its conserved first and last residue. A D gene is named only where the DNA matches it firmly. Clone size is stated in some rows and not others, as once, few, many or a class when expanded.

d_call	v_call	clone_size	j_call	cdr3_nt	cdr3_aa
TRBD2	TRBV6-6	-	TRBJ2-1	TGTGCCAGCAGTTCCCTTAGCGGGGGGGCAGCTGAGCAGTTCTTC	CASSSLSGGAAEQFF
-	TRBV7-2	-	TRBJ2-7	TGTGCCAGCAGCCCTCGCTACGAGCAGTACTTC	CASSPRYEQYF
-	TRBV27	-	TRBJ2-6	TGTGCCAGCAGTTTTTCTGGGGCCAACGTCCTGACTTTC	CASSFSGANVLTF
-	TRBV19	-	TRBJ1-4	TGTGCCAGTAGTGACGGACGCCTTAATGAAAAACTGTTTTTT	CASSDGRLNEKLFF
-	TRBV2	-	TRBJ2-5	TGTGCCAGCAGCGTAAACGGCAGGGGAGGAGAGACCCAGTACTTC	CASSVNGRGGETQYF
-	TRBV7-8	-	TRBJ2-5	TGTGCCAGCAGCTTAGGAACAGCCGGCGGGGAGACCCAGTACTTC	CASSLGTAGGETQYF
TRBD2	TRBV7-3	-	TRBJ2-1	TGTGCCAGCAGCTTACCCGAGCGGGGGGTCGACAATGAGCAGTTCTTC	CASSLPERGVDNEQFF
TRBD1	TRBV6-5	-	TRBJ2-7	TGTGCCAGCAGTTACTCCCAGGGGGCGCGCTACGAGCAGTACTTC	CASSYSQGARYEQYF
-	TRBV6-5	-	TRBJ2-7	TGTGCCAGCAGTTCCGAAGGGGTCCACGAGCAGTACTTC	CASSSEGVHEQYF
-	TRBV6-6	once	TRBJ1-5	TGTGCCACCGGCTTGGGGACGGCCAAAAATCAGCCCCAGCATTTT	CATGLGTAKNQPQHF
TRBD2	TRBV5-6	-	TRBJ2-4	TGTGCCAGCAGCCCCTGGGGAGCGGGAGCTGCCAAAAACATTCAGTACTTC	CASSPWGAGAAKNIQYF
TRBD1	TRBV29-1	-	TRBJ1-2	TGCAGCGTTGAACCTGGACAGGCTGCCTATGGCTACACCTTC	CSVEPGQAAYGYTF
-	TRBV27	-	TRBJ2-2	TGTGCCAGCAGTTTAGGGAGACCCACCGGGGAGCTGTTTTTT	CASSLGRPTGELFF
-	TRBV2	-	TRBJ1-2	TGTGCCAGCAGTGAAGATGGGGGGGCCTATGGCTACACCTTC	CASSEDGGAYGYTF
-	TRBV5-6	few	TRBJ1-1	TGTGCCAGCAGCTTAGGGGGGAACACTGAAGCTTTCTTT	CASSLGGNTEAFF
-	TRBV19	once	TRBJ2-1	TGTGCCAGTAGTACAGGGGATAGGTACAATGAGCAGTTCTTC	CASSTGDRYNEQFF
-	TRBV20-1	-	TRBJ1-1	TGCAGTGCTTTACAGGACACTGAAGCTTTCTTT	CSALQDTEAFF
-	TRBV6-1	-	TRBJ1-6	TGTGCCAGCAGTGGCCCAGTCTCAGGGTCACGAGAATCACCCCTCCACTTT	CASSGPVSGSRESPLHF
-	TRBV6-5	-	TRBJ2-7	TGTGCCAGCAGTTACCGGGACCCCGGAAGGCAGTACTTC	CASSYRDPGRQYF
-	TRBV12-5	-	TRBJ1-1	TGTGCTAGTGGTTTGGTACTTGGAGCTTTCTTT	CASGLVLGAFF
TRBD1	TRBV5-1	-	TRBJ1-6	TGCGCCAGCAGCCCGGACAGGGGTGGGTCACCCCTCCACTTT	CASSPDRGGSPLHF
TRBD1	TRBV6-5	-	TRBJ1-4	TGTGCCAGCAGTTTAACCCTCGGGACAGGGAATGAAAAACTGTTTTTT	CASSLTLGTGNEKLFF
-	TRBV6-5	once	TRBJ2-3	TGTGCCAGCGGCAATAGGCAAGGTGACACGCAGTATTTT	CASGNRQGDTQYF
-	TRBV1	-	TRBJ1-3	TGCACCAGCAGCCAAGGGAACACCATATATTTT	CTSSQGNTIYF
-	TRBV7-2	-	TRBJ2-1	TGTGCCAGCAGCTCCATCCGGGGTTCCTACAATGAGCAGTTCTTC	CASSSIRGSYNEQFF
-	TRBV6-1	once	TRBJ2-7	TGTGCCAGCAGCCTCGGGGCCCCCTACGAGCAGTACTTC	CASSLGAPYEQYF
-	TRBV15	-	TRBJ2-7	TGTGCCACCAGCAGAGGCCCCGACAGCTACGAGCAGTACTTC	CATSRGPDSYEQYF
TRBD2	TRBV7-2	-	TRBJ2-1	TGTGCCAGCAGCCTTACTAGCGGGCACAATGAGCAGTTCTTC	CASSLTSGHNEQFF
-	TRBV19	-	TRBJ1-2	TGTGCCAGTAGTATAGAGCCCACAGGACTTGGCTACACCTTC	CASSIEPTGLGYTF
TRBD1	TRBV30	-	TRBJ2-1	TGTGCCTGGAGTCGGGACAGGGGGCGCCATAATGAGCAGTTCTTC	CAWSRDRGRHNEQFF
-	TRBV4-3	-	TRBJ2-7	TGCGCCAGCAGCCGGGCCCCGGAAGGGGGACCCTCCTACGAGCAGTACTTC	CASSRAPEGGPSYEQYF
TRBD1	TRBV19	-	TRBJ1-2	TGTGCCAGTGGGACAGGGACAGCCCAGGCCATCGATGGCTACACCTTC	CASGTGTAQAIDGYTF
TRBD2	TRBV4-1	-	TRBJ2-1	TGCGCCAGCAGCCAAGGCGCTAGCGGGGGAAATGAGCAGTTCTTC	CASSQGASGGNEQFF
-	TRBV7-9	-	TRBJ2-7	TGTGCCAGCAGCTTAATTCAAAGCGAGCAGTACTTC	CASSLIQSEQYF
-	TRBV18	-	TRBJ2-2	TGTGCCAGCTCACCACGGACTCCTGGGGGCACCGGGGAGCTGTTTTTT	CASSPRTPGGTGELFF
TRBD1	TRBV10-1	-	TRBJ1-1	TGCGCCAGCCCCAGCCGGGGGGGACAGGGGAACACTGAAGCTTTCTTT	CASPSRGGQGNTEAFF
TRBD2	TRBV6-4	-	TRBJ2-3	TGTGCCAGCAGTGAGGCGGGTAGCGGGAGTCGTACCGATACGCAGTATTTT	CASSEAGSGSRTDTQYF
-	TRBV5-1	-	TRBJ1-4	TGCGCCAGCAGCCCAGAGGTGGCAACTAATGAAAAACTGTTTTTT	CASSPEVATNEKLFF
TRBD1	TRBV5-1	-	TRBJ2-4	TGCGCCAGCAGCCTGGCCGGGACAGGGCTAAACATTCAGTACTTC	CASSLAGTGLNIQYF
TRBD1	TRBV4-1	once	TRBJ1-5	TGCGCCAGCAGCCAAGGGGCTGGACAGGCAGGAAATCAGCCCCAGCATTTT	CASSQGAGQAGNQPQHF
TRBD2	TRBV12-5	-	TRBJ2-2	TGTGCTAGTGGTTTCCCCTTAGCGGGAGGGCCGATCGGGGAGCTGTTTTTT	CASGFPLAGGPIGELFF
-	TRBV7-2	once	TRBJ2-4	TGTGCCAGCAGCTTACCCCTGCTACCCACTCTAGCCAAAAACATTCAGTACTTC	CASSLPLLPTLAKNIQYF
-	TRBV6-6	once	TRBJ2-7	TGTGCCAGCAGAACTCCCGCATGGGACGAGCAGTACTTC	CASRTPAWDEQYF
-	TRBV6-1	-	TRBJ1-2	TGTGCCAGCAGTGAAGGCTACGGCTACACCTTC	CASSEGYGYTF
-	TRBV19	-	TRBJ1-1	TGTGCCAGTAGGCTAACCTCTGCGCAAAGCATGAACACTGAAGCTTTCTTT	CASRLTSAQSMNTEAFF
-	TRBV6-1	-	TRBJ2-2	TGTGCCAGCAGGAAAAGGGACGGTAACGGGGAGCTGTTTTTT	CASRKRDGNGELFF
-	TRBV19	-	TRBJ2-1	-	CASTSGLGVYNEQFF
-	TRBV5-1	-	TRBJ1-1	TGCGCCAGCAGCGACTTAAGGGGGGCCTCGGCAACTGAAGCTTTCTTT	CASSDLRGASATEAFF
-	TRBV5-1	-	TRBJ1-1	TGCGCCAGCAGCTTGGCGGGGGGGCCGAACACTGAAGCTTTCTTT	CASSLAGGPNTEAFF
-	TRBV11-2	-	TRBJ1-3	TGTGCCAGCAGCTTAGTGATATCGAACTCTGGAAACACCATATATTTT	CASSLVISNSGNTIYF
-	TRBV5-1	-	TRBJ2-4	TGCGCCAGCAGCTTGGCCGGGGTTAACATTCAGTACTTC	CASSLAGVNIQYF
-	TRBV9	-	TRBJ1-3	TGTGCCAGCAGCCTAGACGGTAGCTCTGGAAACACCATATATTTT	CASSLDGSSGNTIYF
-	TRBV5-6	-	TRBJ1-6	TGTGCCAGCAGCCTGGGGGTGTCACCCCTCCACTTT	CASSLGVSPLHF